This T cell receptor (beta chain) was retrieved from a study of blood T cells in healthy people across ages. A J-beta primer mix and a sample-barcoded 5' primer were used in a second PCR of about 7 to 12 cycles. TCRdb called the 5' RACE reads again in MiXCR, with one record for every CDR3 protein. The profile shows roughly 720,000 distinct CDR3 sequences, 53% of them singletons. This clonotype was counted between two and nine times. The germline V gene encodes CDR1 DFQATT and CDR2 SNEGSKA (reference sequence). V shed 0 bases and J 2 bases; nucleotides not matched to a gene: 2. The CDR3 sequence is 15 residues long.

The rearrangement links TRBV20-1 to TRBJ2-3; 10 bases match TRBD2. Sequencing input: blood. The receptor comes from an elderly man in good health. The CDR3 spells CSARDLAGATDTQYF. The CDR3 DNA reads TGCAGTGCTAGAGATCTAGCGGGGGCCACAGATACGCAGTATTTT.